This is a list of T cell receptor beta chains from one sample in a study of human T cells and chemical hapten exposure. Each CDR3 protein is one row after TCRdb ran MiXCR on the RACE reads. Seen here are roughly 250,000 distinct CDR3 sequences, about 9.4% observed once, and the top ten hold under 2.5%. Material: whole blood, obtained in connection with sensitization to the hapten diphenylcyclopropenone (DPC). These receptors all come from a woman aged 40-49 years with alopecia areata. Some clones in this sample may be carry-over from other donors' samples. Each CDR3 is given with its conserved first and last residue. Fields, in order: D gene, V gene, J gene, clone size, CDR3 DNA, CDR3 protein. A D gene is named only where the DNA matches it firmly. Size is stated for part of the rows, as once, few or many counts, or as a class when the clone is expanded.

-,TRBV28,TRBJ1-2,-,TGTGCCAGCAGTTATTCAGGGCGGAGGAGCTATGGCTACACCTTC,CASSYSGRRSYGYTF
-,TRBV28,TRBJ1-1,many,TGTGCCAGCGTTAATCGGGGGAGTTGGTCTGAAGCTTTCTTT,CASVNRGSWSEAFF
-,TRBV7-6,TRBJ2-5,few,TGTGCCAGCAGCTTAGCGAACGTTCAGACCCAGTACTTC,CASSLANVQTQYF
-,TRBV27,TRBJ1-3,few,TGTGCCAGCAGTCCGGCCAGCGCTGGAAACACCATATATTTT,CASSPASAGNTIYF
-,TRBV28,TRBJ1-2,few,TGTGCCAGCAGCACTGGACAGTCTAACTATGGCTACACCTTC,CASSTGQSNYGYTF
TRBD2,TRBV28,TRBJ2-7,many,TGTGCCAGCAGTTCACCGGGACTAGCGGGAGGAGGGGCTAGGGAGCAGTACTTC,CASSSPGLAGGGAREQYF
TRBD1,TRBV28,TRBJ2-3,few,TGTGCCAGCAGTTCGGGGACAGGATCTAGCACAGATACGCAGTATTTT,CASSSGTGSSTDTQYF
-,TRBV7-2,TRBJ2-3,many,TGTGCCAGCAGCCCGAGGAGGGAGGATACGCAGTATTTT,CASSPRREDTQYF
-,TRBV28,TRBJ2-3,-,TGTGCCAGCAGTCTACCAACAGGGACCTTAGCGAGGGATACGCAGTATTTT,CASSLPTGTLARDTQYF
TRBD1,TRBV29-1,TRBJ2-5,medium-sized,TGCAGCGCCACCGGGACAGGAGGGGAGACCCAGTACTTC,CSATGTGGETQYF
-,TRBV27,TRBJ2-6,-,TGTGCCAGCAGCTTTTTCGGAGGAGGAACTGGGGCCAACGTCCTGACTTTC,CASSFFGGGTGANVLTF
-,TRBV6-5,TRBJ1-6,-,TGTGCCAGCAGTTACTCGAGTAGGGGGGCCCCTAATTCACCCCTCCACTTT,CASSYSSRGAPNSPLHF
-,TRBV21-1,TRBJ2-5,-,TGTGCCAGCAGCCCCGGGACTAGCGCGGAGACCCAGTACTTC,CASSPGTSAETQYF
TRBD1,TRBV9,TRBJ1-1,-,TGTGCCAGCAGTCAGGGGACAGCTCACACTGAAGCTTTCTTT,CASSQGTAHTEAFF
-,TRBV7-9,TRBJ2-3,once,TGTGCCAGCAGCGACACCAGGGGCGGAGATACGCAGTATTTT,CASSDTRGGDTQYF
TRBD1,TRBV12-3/TRBV12-4,TRBJ1-1,-,TGTGCCAGCAGTAAAGGACAGGGAGGGAACACTGAAGCTTTCTTT,CASSKGQGGNTEAFF
TRBD2,TRBV7-8,TRBJ2-1,few,TGTGCCAGCAGCCCTAAGCGGACTAGCGACTCCTACAATGAGCAGTTCTTC,CASSPKRTSDSYNEQFF
-,TRBV7-2,TRBJ2-6,-,TGTGCCAGCAGCTTGGGGCAGGGACCTACTGGGGCCAACGTCCTGACTTTC,CASSLGQGPTGANVLTF
TRBD1,TRBV7-9,TRBJ2-7,-,TGTGCCAGCAGCCTGGGGACAGGGAAGTACGAGCAGTACTTC,CASSLGTGKYEQYF
TRBD1,TRBV15,TRBJ1-6,many,TGTGCCACCAGGGTTGGACAGGGTAATTCACCCCTCCACTTT,CATRVGQGNSPLHF
TRBD1,TRBV9,TRBJ2-1,-,TGTGCCAGCAGCGCCCTTAGGGACAGCTGGTGGAGGCAGTTCTTC,CASSALRDSWWRQFF
TRBD1,TRBV18,TRBJ1-4,-,TGTGCCAGCTCACCACCGGGACAGATTGCAACTAATGAAAAACTGTTTTTT,CASSPPGQIATNEKLFF
-,TRBV6-5,TRBJ1-1,many,TGTGCCAGCACGTCCGGGGCCGCTAAAACTGAAGCTTTCTTT,CASTSGAAKTEAFF
-,TRBV7-2,TRBJ2-1,-,TGTGCCAGCAGCCGGACAACAGGGTGGGTTACAGGAGGGAATGAGCAGTTCTTC,CASSRTTGWVTGGNEQFF
TRBD1,TRBV10-3,TRBJ2-3,few,TGTGCCATCAGTGGGTACCTCGGGACAGGGGGATCAGATACGCAGTATTTT,CAISGYLGTGGSDTQYF
-,TRBV7-2,TRBJ2-3,many,TGTGCCAGCAGCCCTGAGGTGGTTGATACGCAGTATTTT,CASSPEVVDTQYF
-,TRBV28,TRBJ2-4,few,TGTGCCAGCACTCTCGGACTAGCCAAAAACATTCAGTACTTC,CASTLGLAKNIQYF
-,TRBV20-1,TRBJ2-1,-,TGCAGTGCTAGAGATCCACCCAGACAGTTCTTC,CSARDPPRQFF
-,TRBV7-6,TRBJ2-7,few,TGTGCCAGCAGCTCGGGGTCGGGACTGATCTACGAGCAGTACTTC,CASSSGSGLIYEQYF
-,TRBV7-9,TRBJ1-6,many,TGTGCCAGCAGCCAGGGGAATTCACCCCTCCACTTT,CASSQGNSPLHF
TRBD2,TRBV12-3/TRBV12-4,TRBJ2-7,many,TGTGCCAGCAGTTTTAGCGGGAGCGGACACGAGCAGTACTTC,CASSFSGSGHEQYF
-,TRBV11-3,TRBJ2-4,few,TGTGCCAGCAGCCCCAGAGGTGCAGGGGAAAACATTCAGTACTTC,CASSPRGAGENIQYF
TRBD2,TRBV28,TRBJ2-1,few,TGTGCCAGCGAATTAACGGGAGGACGCGCCCGGCAGTTCTTC,CASELTGGRARQFF
-,TRBV20-1,TRBJ1-1,-,TGCAGTGCTAGAGATGGAGGGAGCACTGAAGCTTTCTTT,CSARDGGSTEAFF
-,TRBV7-9,TRBJ1-3,-,TGTGCCAGCAGCCAGAGTAGCCTCTCTGGAAACACCATATATTTT,CASSQSSLSGNTIYF
-,TRBV12-3/TRBV12-4,TRBJ2-7,few,TGTGCCAGCAGAACCAATCGGGCCTCCACGCACGAGCAGTACTTC,CASRTNRASTHEQYF
TRBD1,TRBV6-5,TRBJ1-5,-,TGTGCCAGCAGGGACAGGAATTCGTATCAGCCCCAGCATTTT,CASRDRNSYQPQHF
TRBD1,TRBV28,TRBJ2-6,few,TGTGCCAGCAGTGGGGGGACAGGCCCATCTGGGGCCAACGTCCTGACTTTC,CASSGGTGPSGANVLTF